The 8 T cell receptor beta chains listed next were all sequenced from one sample in a study of T-cell memory formation after mild COVID-19. Via MiXCR, TCRdb re-called the 5' RACE reads, giving one row per CDR3 protein. Here the sample spans 250,000 to 350,000 distinct CDR3 sequences, roughly a fifth being singletons. The sample was PBMCs or a T cell subset sorted from them (not recorded which). The receptors originated from a man aged 18 to 29 who had mild COVID-19 (a few samples of this study predate the infection). Cell type and time point are not known.

This clonotype was seen at least ten times. The chain carries TRBV5-1 and TRBJ1-1; a weak D match, TRBD1 (5 bases). The germline V and J ends were trimmed by 0 bases and 11 bases, with 11 bases remaining between them. CDR3 length: 12 residues. Germline V CDR1 and CDR2: SGHRS, YFSETQ. CDR3: CASSLERGTAFF. The DNA for the CDR3 is TGCGCCAGCAGCTTGGAAAGAGGGACCGCTTTCTTT.

This clonotype was counted once. The chain links TRBV19 to TRBJ2-1, with 9 positions matching TRBD2. The germline CDR1 and CDR2 sequences are LNHDA and SQIVND (reference sequence). V lost 1 base, J lost 10 bases, and 8 bases stayed unmatched. The CDR3 is made up of 15 amino acids. CDR3 sequence reads: CASSIVYPSGEEQFF. The CDR3, as DNA: TGTGCCAGTAGTATAGTATATCCTAGCGGGGAAGAGCAGTTCTTC.

This clonotype was observed a handful of times. This chain links TRBV14 with TRBJ1-2, with D possibly matching TRBD1 (5 bases). CDR1 is SGHDN, CDR2 FVKESK, per germline. CDR3 length equals 15 residues. Between the trimmed V and J ends, which lost 0 bases and 7 bases, there was a span of 15 bases. The CDR3 sequence is CASSQDWQGYLGYTF. The CDR3 DNA follows: TGTGCCAGCAGCCAAGATTGGCAGGGCTATCTTGGCTACACCTTC.

This clonotype has at least ten counts. V is TRBV4-2 and J is TRBJ1-1, with 7 bases that match TRBD1. CDR1 is LGHNA, CDR2 YNFKEQ, per germline. The CDR3 is 15 amino acids. V was clipped by 1 base and J by 1 base; unmatched bases: 3. In nucleotides, the CDR3 is TGTGCCAGCAGCCAAGGCCCAGGGGGGAACACTGAAGCTTTCTTT. Protein product: CASSQGPGGNTEAFF.

This clonotype showed up many times. The chain is built from TRBV27 and TRBJ2-7; TRBD1 might be the D (5 bases). Trimming cost V 2 bases and J 3 bases, with 14 bases left between them. The germline CDR1 and CDR2 sequences are MNHEY and SMNVEV (reference sequence). The CDR3 runs to 15 residues. The CDR3 is CASSLGPTGYYEQYF. CDR3 nucleotide sequence: TGTGCCAGCAGTTTAGGACCCACAGGCTACTACGAGCAGTACTTC.

This clonotype was seen a single time. This rearrangement joins TRBV6-4 to TRBJ2-2; D uncertain. Between the trimmed V and J ends, which lost 2 bases and 3 bases, there was a span of 4 bases. The CDR3 runs to 13 residues. Germline V gives CDR1 MRHNA, CDR2 SNTAGT. CDR3 loop: CASSDVYTGELFF. For the CDR3, the DNA is TGTGCCAGCAGTGACGTTTACACCGGGGAGCTGTTTTTT.

The V and J genes are TRBV27 and TRBJ2-7, with D unclear. Trimming left V 6 bases short and J 3 bases short, with 18 bases between. This CDR3 comprises 15 residues. Germline V gene lookup returns CDR1 MNHEY and CDR2 SMNVEV (reference sequence). DNA for the CDR3: TGTGCCAGCAGCCGTAAGGGATCGGCATTCTACGAGCAGTACGTC. Translating gives CASSRKGSAFYEQYV.

The rearrangement uses TRBV19 and TRBJ2-1; D call uncertain. V was cut by 6 bases and J by 4 bases, with 10 bases left in between. This CDR3 is 13 amino acids long. Germline CDR1 LNHDA, CDR2 SQIVND (reference sequence). The CDR3 protein is CASSTAPYNEQFF. Written as DNA, the CDR3 is TGTGCCAGTAGCACAGCCCCATACAATGAGCAGTTCTTC.